This TCR beta chain came from a study of spatial heterogeneity in lung cancer. The sample's time point: sample taken at primary tumor resection. Without sorting, whole RNA was sequenced from tumor, nontumor lung or frozen PBMC. The donor population consisted of some 70 patients with untreated, early-stage non-small cell lung cancer. The CDR3 loop spans 16 amino acids. The V and J ends lost 2 bases and 0 bases respectively, with 10 bases between them. The germline V gene has CDR1 MGHDK and CDR2 SYGVNS. TCRdb fed the 5' RACE reads into MiXCR, producing one record per CDR3 protein. The table records tens of thousands of distinct CDR3 sequences, about 3% of them present only once. This clonotype was seen at least ten times.

The source material was PBMCs, sampled at surgery. The origin of this receptor is a female donor with early-stage non-small cell lung cancer. The chain links TRBV25-1 to TRBJ1-4; D gene unclear. CDR3 sequence reads: CASSEIRPTTNEKLFF. The CDR3 DNA reads as TGTGCCAGCAGTGAAATCAGGCCGACAACTAATGAAAAACTGTTTTTT.